The clone carrying this TCR beta chain has more than one count but fewer than ten. Its antigen remains unidentified. The authors enrolled newly diagnosed hyperthyroidism patients aged 18 to 65 with under 2 months' duration. PBMCs came from roughly 10 ml of fresh peripheral blood. Using RNA transcripts, the TCR beta CDR3 regions were amplified. Second-round multiplex PCR followed a first-round RT-PCR using HTBI primers. A single record per CDR3 protein comes from TCRdb applying MiXCR to the multiplex PCR reads. The sample lists 600,000 to 650,000 distinct CDR3 sequences, about 20% occurring once. This sample is drawn from a study of Graves' ophthalmopathy and Graves' hyperthyroidism. Study-wide results and caveats: Built on 13 signatures, a model told ophthalmopathy apart from stable hyperthyroidism with approximately 88% sensitivity and approximately 81% specificity. The blood repertoire also included most expanded thyroid clonotypes above 0.001 frequency.

This TCR derives from a woman younger than 30 with stable Graves' hyperthyroidism. Some clones in this sample may be carry-over from other donors' samples. Source material: peripheral blood.

The CDR3 protein is CSAPTDPNYGYTF. As DNA, the CDR3 is TGCAGTGCCCCGACAGACCCTAACTATGGCTACACCTTC. The rearrangement uses TRBV20-1 and TRBJ1-2; D may be TRBD1 (5 bases). CDR1 and CDR2 (germline): DFQATT, SNEGSKA (reference sequence). Between the trimmed V and J ends, which lost 6 bases and 0 bases, there was a span of 11 bases. The length of the CDR3 is 13 residues.